This TCR beta chain comes out of a study of shared clonotypes between healthy human individuals. Profiled with immunoSEQ multiplex PCR; TCRdb holds only in-frame clones, not every one. The table has approximately 120,000 clones, 68% seen once. HIV-negative, healthy adults without recent acute infections or vaccinations were the donors. A few counts support this clone. Per the germline V gene, CDR1 is PRHDT and CDR2 is FYEKMQ (reference sequence). The V gene end was trimmed by 8 bases and the J gene end by 0 bases; junction bases not matched to a gene: 7. The CDR3 spans 16 residues. The sequenced material came from memory CD8+ T cells sorted from blood. As to subset: CD45RO+ cells pooled with CCR7-negative TemRA cells. V is TRBV13 and J is TRBJ2-6, with 7 bases aligning to TRBD1. The clonotype was recovered from a woman aged 30 to 39 in good health. CDR3: CASRQKGASGANVLTF. The CDR3 nucleotides read TGTGCCAGCCGTCAGAAGGGGGCCTCTGGGGCCAACGTCCTGACTTTC.